The clone carrying this T cell receptor (beta chain) was picked up a small number of times. The sample belongs to a study of identical twins. TCRdb independently ran MiXCR on the 5' RACE reads; one entry per CDR3 protein. Of 600,000 to 800,000 distinct CDR3 sequences in the sample, approximately 21% were seen once. Looked up from germline, CDR1 is WSHSY and CDR2 is SAAADI. The CDR3 is 15 residues long. V lost 6 bases and J 5 bases, leaving 18 bases between the germline ends. These records were also assigned to another study, of T cells expressing NK-cell markers.

The sequenced sample was PBMCs. This chain connects TRBV10-2 to TRBJ2-3; D may correspond to TRBD1 or TRBD2 (6 bases each). This receptor was obtained from a woman under 30 in good health. CDR3 residues: CASRPDTGAGDTQYF. Here the CDR3 DNA reads TGCGCCAGCAGGCCGGATACGGGGGCTGGAGATACGCAGTATTTT.